This T cell receptor (beta chain) was captured in a study of cytomegalovirus exposure and HLA in healthy donors. The study's findings and limits: There were 160 or so TCR beta chains listed as cytomegalovirus-associated.

Assay used: immunoSEQ multiplex PCR; TCRdb lists only in-frame clones, some missing. Here the sample spans about 340,000 clones, 86% being singletons. This clone was counted once. Its antigen remains unidentified. Germline loops: CDR1 MNHEY, CDR2 SMNVEV (reference sequence). CDR3 size: 9 residues. The V end was cut by 8 bases, the J end by 9 bases, with 5 bases between. The chain carries TRBV27 and TRBJ1-5; D unclear. The source of this sequence is a woman aged 18-30 years in good health and CMV-seronegative. The source material was PBMCs. CDR3 in amino acids: CASGRPQHF. CDR3 DNA sequence: TGTGCCAGCGGCCGGCCCCAGCATTTT.